The 2 T cell receptor beta chains below were found in one sample sequenced in a study of blood T cells in healthy people across ages. Together with a sample-barcoded 5' primer, a J-beta primer mix was included in a second PCR lasting roughly 6 to 12 cycles. MiXCR, run by TCRdb on the 5' RACE reads, gives a single entry per CDR3 protein. The repertoire includes 730,000 or so distinct CDR3 sequences, 43% of them detected once, and approximately 22% sits in the top ten. The material sequenced was blood. The receptors were gathered from a woman aged 60-70 years in good health.

This chain joins TRBV20-1 and TRBJ2-7, with 13 nucleotides matching TRBD2. Germline V lookup: CDR1 DFQATT, CDR2 SNEGSKA (reference sequence). This CDR3 has 16 amino acids. With V trimmed by 3 bases and J by 5 bases, 10 bases remained unmatched. The DNA for the CDR3 is TGCAGTGCTAGGTCCACTAGCGGGAGGGCCTTTGACGAGCAGTACTTC. It codes for CSARSTSGRAFDEQYF.

In its sample, this clonotype was seen many times. The chain couples TRBV12-3 or TRBV12-4 to TRBJ1-2; D may be TRBD1 (6 bases). Trimming removed 6 bases from V and 5 bases from J, with 13 bases in between. This CDR3 has 13 amino acids. The CDR3 reads CASSRQAPYGYTF. In nucleotides, the CDR3 is TGTGCCAGCAGCCGACAGGCTCCGTATGGCTACACCTTC.